Each of the 27 T cell receptor beta chains below was sequenced from the same sample in a study of cytomegalovirus exposure and HLA in healthy donors. It was with 60 Vbeta and 13 Jbeta primers that the PCR ran. Method: immunoSEQ multiplex PCR; TCRdb's copy keeps in-frame clones and lacks some. The sample has 120,000 or so clones; more than 80% are singletons. What was sequenced was PBMCs. Source of these receptors: a man aged 25-45 years in good health and CMV-seropositive.

In this sample, this clone turned up a few times. This chain joins TRBV5-6 and TRBJ2-6; 11 positions agree with TRBD1. The CDR3 has 18 residues. Per the germline V gene, CDR1 is SGHDT and CDR2 is YYEEEE. V lost 2 bases and J lost 0; bases outside the gene matches: 4. CDR3 DNA: TGTGCCAGCAGCTTCGGGACAGGGGGACTCTCTGGGGCCAACGTCCTGACTTTC. Amino acids: CASSFGTGGLSGANVLTF.

This clone was detected only once. V is TRBV4-1 and J is TRBJ2-5; TRBD1 aligns across 11 bases. This CDR3 spans 17 amino acids. Per the germline V gene, CDR1 is MGHRA and CDR2 is YSYEKL. With V trimmed by 2 bases and J by 5 bases, 10 bases remained unmatched. The CDR3: CASSQQGQGASVETQYF. The CDR3, as DNA: TGCGCCAGCAGCCAACAAGGACAGGGGGCCTCCGTTGAGACCCAGTACTTC.

This clone showed up just a few times. The CDR3 DNA reads TGTGCCAGCAGTGGACAGGGGAACGAAGACTATGGCTACACCTTC. This translates into CASSGQGNEDYGYTF. This chain uses TRBV6-5 with TRBJ1-2; 9 nucleotides agree with TRBD1. Germline V gives CDR1 MNHEY, CDR2 SVGAGI. CDR3 length: 15 amino acids. Losses at the gene ends were 5 bases for V and 3 bases for J; bases not matched to a gene: 7.

The chain employs TRBV2 and TRBJ1-2; D perhaps matches TRBD1 (6 bases). This CDR3 comprises 14 residues. In germline, CDR1 is SNHLY, CDR2 FYNNEI. Trimming took off 6 bases at V and 4 bases at J, with 15 bases between the two ends. CDR3 nucleotides: TGTGCCAGCAGAAACGGACAGACACTCTATGGCTACACCTTC. This gives the protein CASRNGQTLYGYTF.

The rearrangement links TRBV27 to TRBJ1-5; a possible D gene is TRBD1 (6 bases). Germline CDR1 is MNHEY and CDR2 is SMNVEV (reference sequence). Trimming stripped 4 bases from V and 5 bases from J, with 12 bases between. The CDR3 loop spans 14 amino acids. Here the CDR3 DNA reads TGTGCCAGCAGTTGGACAGAAAATCATCAGCCCCAGCATTTT. It encodes CASSWTENHQPQHF.

The rearrangement uses TRBV6-1 and TRBJ1-5, with 7 nucleotides matching TRBD1. The CDR3 sequence is 14 residues long. The germline gives CDR1 MNHNS, CDR2 SASEGT. The V and J ends lost 6 bases and 4 bases, in that order; junction bases with no gene match: 6. The CDR3 DNA reads TGTGCCAGCAGCTGGAACAGGGGTAATCAGCCCCAGCATTTT. Translated, it gives CASSWNRGNQPQHF.

This clone showed up just once. The rearrangement joins TRBV6-5 to TRBJ1-6, with TRBD1 matching over 10 bases. The length of the CDR3 is 15 residues. Trimming at V came to 4 bases and at J to 10 bases, leaving 7 bases not matched to a gene. CDR1 is MNHEY and CDR2 is SVGAGI in the germline V gene. For the CDR3, the DNA is TGTGCCAGCAGTTCCGGACAGGGGGGTGGCTCACCCCTCCACTTT. Translating it yields CASSSGQGGGSPLHF.

The V gene is TRBV5-1, the J gene TRBJ2-7, with 10 bases fitting TRBD1. Germline V lookup: CDR1 SGHRS, CDR2 YFSETQ. The CDR3 loop spans 16 amino acids. V was pared by 0 bases and J by 1 base, with 4 bases of the junction left unmatched. DNA of the CDR3: TGCGCCAGCAGCTTGGCCGGGACAGGGGTATCCTACGAGCAGTACTTC. Amino acid sequence: CASSLAGTGVSYEQYF.

This clone has a single count. The chain carries TRBV9 and TRBJ2-3; possible D gene TRBD2, 6 bases. The CDR3 length is 15 residues. Germline CDR1 and CDR2: SGDLS and YYNGEE. V was shortened by 3 bases and J by 1 base, with 12 bases between the two germline ends. The CDR3 reads CASSEAPGGTDTQYF. The CDR3 DNA is TGTGCCAGCAGCGAGGCCCCGGGAGGCACAGATACGCAGTATTTT.

The rearrangement uses TRBV19 and TRBJ1-4, with unresolved D. Germline V gives CDR1 LNHDA, CDR2 SQIVND (reference sequence). The V gene lost 3 bases and the J gene lost 6 bases, with 11 bases spanning the gap. The CDR3 loop spans 14 amino acids. CDR3 amino acids: CASSIGSSYEKLFF. CDR3 bases: TGTGCCAGTAGTATCGGGTCATCCTATGAAAAACTGTTTTTT.

V is TRBV6-5 and J is TRBJ1-2; TRBD1 is a possible D gene (5 bases). The ends were cut back, 8 bases at V and 2 bases at J, with 9 bases in the middle. CDR1 is MNHEY and CDR2 is SVGAGI in the germline V gene. The CDR3 totals 12 residues. The chain's CDR3 is CASRAGNYGYTF. CDR3 bases: TGTGCCAGCCGAGCAGGGAACTATGGCTACACCTTC.

This clone has just one count. V usage is TRBV6-1 and J usage is TRBJ2-7; tentatively, D is TRBD2 (7 bases). V was clipped by 4 bases and J by 4 bases, with 14 bases between them. Germline CDR1 MNHNS, CDR2 SASEGT. This CDR3 has 14 residues. The DNA for the CDR3 is TGTGCCAGCAGTGTCCGGGGGGCAGGGTACGAGCAGTACTTC. As protein: CASSVRGAGYEQYF.

The chain uses TRBV5-6 and TRBJ2-7; 7 bases line up with TRBD1. This CDR3 has 15 amino acids. V dropped 0 bases and J dropped 3; count of bases not matched to a gene: 6. Germline values: CDR1 SGHDT, CDR2 YYEEEE. CDR3 loop: CASSLVDREIYEQYF. CDR3 nucleotide sequence: TGTGCCAGCAGCTTGGTCGACAGGGAAATCTACGAGCAGTACTTC.

The chain joins TRBV2 to TRBJ1-6; tentative D call: TRBD1 (5 bases). Trimming cost V 4 bases and J 14 bases, with 21 bases left between them. The length of the CDR3 is 15 residues. The germline V gene has CDR1 SNHLY and CDR2 FYNNEI. CDR3 amino acids: CASSGPGGGRGTLHF. CDR3 nucleotide sequence: TGTGCCAGCAGTGGCCCCGGGGGGGGGAGAGGGACCCTCCACTTT.

V gene TRBV4-1 combines with J gene TRBJ2-1, with TRBD1 identical over 9 bases. The V and J ends lost 0 bases and 13 bases, in that order; junction bases with no gene match: 7. The CDR3 consists of 14 residues. Germline assignment: CDR1 MGHRA and CDR2 YSYEKL. The CDR3 region is CASSQEEGTGRQFF. As DNA, the CDR3 is TGCGCCAGCAGCCAAGAGGAGGGGACAGGGAGACAGTTCTTC.

This clone was detected a few times. The chain recombines TRBV25-1 with TRBJ1-2; D is uncertain. The CDR3 totals 13 residues. Germline CDR1 MGHDK, CDR2 SYGVNS. V shed 1 base and J shed 8 bases, with 11 bases lying between them. The CDR3 DNA is TGTGCCAGCAGTGAATCGGCTTCGGAGGGCTACACCTTC. Translated: CASSESASEGYTF.

J is TRBJ1-2 and V is TRBV10-3; tentative D call: TRBD1 (6 bases). The CDR3 covers 15 residues. CDR1 and CDR2 (germline): ENHRY, SYGVKD. The V and J ends lost 4 bases and 3 bases respectively, with 15 bases between them. The CDR3 loop reads CAISAPLDRDYGYTF. In DNA, the CDR3 is TGTGCCATCAGTGCGCCCCTGGACAGAGACTATGGCTACACCTTC.

The V call is TRBV9, the J call TRBJ1-1; 8 bases align to TRBD1. CDR3 length: 15 amino acids. The V and J ends lost 0 bases and 4 bases, in that order; junction bases with no gene match: 5. Germline V gene data show CDR1 as SGDLS and CDR2 as YYNGEE. In nucleotides, the CDR3 is TGTGCCAGCAGCGTAGCTGCCGACAGGGGCACTGAAGCTTTCTTT. This encodes CASSVAADRGTEAFF.

The CDR3 region is CASTSTSGGHTEAFF. CDR3 coding DNA: TGTGCCAGCACCTCTACGTCTGGGGGCCACACTGAAGCTTTCTTT. The gene calls are TRBV6-5 and TRBJ1-1; perhaps TRBD1 as D (6 bases). Trimming took off 7 bases at V and 3 bases at J, with 18 bases between the two ends. Germline CDR1 reads MNHEY; CDR2 reads SVGAGI. The CDR3 runs to 15 residues.

This clone occurred a few times. The rearrangement joins TRBV5-1 to TRBJ2-3; 7 bases match TRBD1. Germline assignment: CDR1 SGHRS and CDR2 YFSETQ. V was pared by 0 bases and J by 3 bases, with 4 bases of the junction left unmatched. This CDR3 contains 15 residues. CDR3 coding DNA: TGCGCCAGCAGCTTGGCTGGACAGGCGACAGATACGCAGTATTTT. The encoded protein is CASSLAGQATDTQYF.

The rearrangement links TRBV10-3 to TRBJ2-1, with TRBD2 as a possible D gene (5 bases). Trimming removed 4 bases from V and 7 bases from J, with 14 bases in between. From germline, CDR1 is ENHRY and CDR2 SYGVKD. The CDR3 is made up of 14 amino acids. CDR3 sequence reads: CAISGWERSNEQFF. Written as DNA, the CDR3 is TGTGCCATCAGTGGCTGGGAGAGATCAAATGAGCAGTTCTTC.

The chain carries TRBV7-9 and TRBJ1-2; 7 bases align to TRBD1. Germline lookup yields CDR1 SEHNR and CDR2 FQNEAQ (reference sequence). CDR3 length: 16 amino acids. The V segment lost 3 bases and the J segment 5 bases; nucleotides outside the gene matches: 12. DNA of the CDR3: TGTGCCAGCAGCTTCATCCGGGACAGAACGACTTATGGCTACACCTTC. Translation: CASSFIRDRTTYGYTF.

The chain recombines TRBV6-6 with TRBJ2-7; D might be TRBD1 (6 bases). This CDR3 comprises 14 residues. V lost 3 bases to trimming and J lost 2 bases, with 11 bases between them. CDR1 MNHNY and CDR2 SVGAGI come from the germline V gene (reference sequence). CDR3 sequence: CASSYYDRPYEQYF. CDR3 coding DNA: TGTGCCAGCAGTTATTACGACAGGCCCTACGAGCAGTACTTC.

The chain couples TRBV19 to TRBJ1-4; TRBD1 matches at 8 bases. The CDR3 sequence is 15 residues long. V shed 2 bases, J shed 7 bases, and the junction held 6 bases outside the gene matches. CDR1 is LNHDA, CDR2 SQIVND, per germline (reference sequence). CDR3 amino acids: CASSISQGAGEKLFF. CDR3 DNA sequence: TGTGCCAGTAGTATATCGCAGGGGGCTGGTGAAAAACTGTTTTTT.

The chain links TRBV7-7 to TRBJ2-3; D call uncertain. CDR1 SSHAT and CDR2 FNYEAQ come from the germline V gene (reference sequence). The CDR3 sequence is 14 residues long. Trimming pared 1 base from V and 1 base from J, leaving 6 bases between. The CDR3 spells CASSLGEGTDTQYF. In nucleotides, the CDR3 is TGTGCCAGCAGCTTAGGCGAGGGCACAGATACGCAGTATTTT.

The chain employs TRBV10-3 and TRBJ2-2; tentatively, D is TRBD1 (5 bases). V was trimmed by 0 bases and J by 4 bases, leaving 21 bases between them. Germline CDR1 reads ENHRY; CDR2 reads SYGVKD. The CDR3 consists of 19 residues. CDR3 amino acids: CAISESPGRVFGRTGELFF. The CDR3 nucleotides are TGTGCCATCAGTGAGTCGCCGGGCAGGGTTTTTGGACGCACCGGGGAGCTGTTTTTT.

The V gene is TRBV7-9, the J gene TRBJ1-2, with TRBD1 as a possible D gene (5 bases). The V end was cut by 2 bases, the J end by 8 bases, with 18 bases between. Germline V lookup: CDR1 SEHNR, CDR2 FQNEAQ (reference sequence). This CDR3 spans 15 amino acids. The CDR3 region is CASSLRERGLGGYTF. The CDR3 DNA is TGTGCCAGCAGCTTAAGGGAGCGGGGGTTAGGCGGCTACACCTTC.